The next 23 T cell receptor beta chains were all read from a single sample in a study of Graves' ophthalmopathy and Graves' hyperthyroidism. RNA transcripts served as template for amplifying TCR beta CDR3 sequences. Scientists carried out first-round RT-PCR using HTBI primers and then a second-round multiplex PCR. TCRdb re-derived calls from the multiplex PCR reads in MiXCR, one entry per CDR3 protein. The sample consists of hundreds of thousands of distinct CDR3 sequences, over 20% of them appearing once. The specimen sequenced was peripheral blood. All receptors come from a woman in her late teens or twenties with stable Graves' hyperthyroidism. Some clones in this sample may be carry-over from other donors' samples.

This clonotype was seen many times. J is TRBJ1-5 and V is TRBV19, with D possibly being TRBD1 (5 bases). Per the germline V gene, CDR1 is LNHDA and CDR2 is SQIVND (reference sequence). V gave up 7 bases and J gave up 5 bases, with 12 bases separating them. There are 13 residues in the CDR3. CDR3: CASTGMWDQPQHF. CDR3 DNA: TGTGCCAGTACAGGGATGTGGGATCAGCCCCAGCATTTT.

There are a few counts of this clonotype. Possible read error: a much larger clone is one base away. J is TRBJ1-1 and V is TRBV6-1; D gene uncertain. CDR1 is MNHNS and CDR2 is SASEGT in the germline V gene. The CDR3 spans 13 residues. CDR3 loop: CASSEGMNTEACF. The CDR3 nucleotides read TGTGCCAGCAGTGAAGGGATGAACACTGAAGCTTGCTTT.

The rearrangement links TRBV4-1 to TRBJ1-5; D remains ambiguous. The CDR3 is made up of 15 amino acids. V lost 0 bases and J lost 4, with 10 bases in between. Germline CDR1 reads MGHRA; CDR2 reads YSYEKL. The CDR3 here is CASSQERAENQPQHF. The DNA for the CDR3 is TGCGCCAGCAGCCAAGAAAGGGCGGAAAATCAGCCCCAGCATTTT.

This clonotype was recorded a few times. The chain couples TRBV6-5 to TRBJ2-7; a possible D gene is TRBD2 (7 bases). Germline loops: CDR1 MNHEY, CDR2 SVGAGI. The ends were cut back, 6 bases at V and 5 bases at J, with 20 bases in the middle. The length of the CDR3 is 15 residues. This CDR3 reads CASSRRGGAWDEQYF. The DNA for the CDR3 is TGTGCCAGCAGCCGAAGGGGGGGCGCGTGGGACGAGCAGTACTTC.

V is TRBV12-3 or TRBV12-4 and J is TRBJ2-4; a possible D gene is TRBD2 (5 bases). The V gene lost 3 bases and the J gene lost 0 bases, with 18 bases spanning the gap. The CDR3 sequence is 18 residues long. The CDR3 nucleotides read TGTGCCAGCAGTTTCGGGGTAGCTAACTTTATAGCCAAAAACATTCAGTACTTC. As protein: CASSFGVANFIAKNIQYF.

The chain employs TRBV14 and TRBJ1-5; no reliable D call. The V and J ends lost 0 bases and 5 bases respectively, with 5 bases between them. CDR3 length: 13 residues. Per germline, CDR1 SGHDN and CDR2 FVKESK. CDR3 sequence: CASSQDLYQPQHF. The CDR3 nucleotides read TGTGCCAGCAGCCAAGATCTATATCAGCCCCAGCATTTT.

As concerns this clonotype: A read error is possible here, since a much larger clone lies one base away. The chain couples TRBV6-2 or TRBV6-3 to TRBJ2-7, with 8 bases lining up with TRBD1. Germline-derived CDR1 and CDR2 are MNHEY and SVGEGT. The ends lost 6 bases at V and 2 bases at J; junction bases unmatched: 6. The CDR3 totals 14 residues. In nucleotides, the CDR3 is TGTGCCAGCAGGTACGGACAGGGAACCTACGAGCAGTACTTC. Its protein is CASRYGQGTYEQYF.

This clonotype was seen ten or more times. This chain links TRBV12-3 or TRBV12-4 with TRBJ1-6, with D possibly matching TRBD1 (6 bases). Trimming stripped 5 bases from V and 2 bases from J, with 16 bases between. The CDR3 consists of 17 residues. The CDR3, as DNA: TGTGCCAGCAGTCCAGGGCAGGGGAGGACCTATAATTCACCCCTCCACTTT. Protein: CASSPGQGRTYNSPLHF.

This clonotype was picked up many times. V gene TRBV6-5 combines with J gene TRBJ2-5, with TRBD2 matching 10 bases. Germline V gene data show CDR1 as MNHEY and CDR2 as SVGAGI. With V trimmed by 5 bases and J by 5 bases, 17 bases remained unmatched. The CDR3 runs to 18 residues. The DNA of the CDR3 is TGTGCCAGCAGTCTCTTCTCTGGGAGGAGCGGGGGGGGGGAGACCCAGTACTTC. It codes for CASSLFSGRSGGGETQYF.

To note about this clonotype: A junction end diverges from the germline sequence, so it may reflect a read error. The rearrangement links TRBV12-3 or TRBV12-4 to TRBJ1-5; no clear D. This CDR3 region has 13 residues. The chain's CDR3 is CASSDVQYQPQHF. For the CDR3, the DNA is TGTGCCAGCAGTGATGTACAGTATCAGCCTCAGCATTTT.

The sample holds a few counts of this clonotype. The chain joins TRBV10-3 to TRBJ2-7; D not certain. Trimming stripped 0 bases from V and 3 bases from J, with 9 bases between. CDR1 is ENHRY, CDR2 SYGVKD, per germline. This CDR3 has 14 amino acids. This chain's CDR3 is CAISESRKVYEQYF. The DNA for the CDR3 is TGTGCCATCAGTGAGTCCCGCAAGGTCTACGAGCAGTACTTC.

This clonotype was detected ten times or more. The chain carries TRBV7-2 and TRBJ2-5, with 7 bases identical to TRBD2. With V trimmed by 7 bases and J by 5 bases, 7 bases remained unmatched. Germline V CDR1 and CDR2: SGHTA, FQGNSA. The CDR3 runs 13 residues. CDR3 residues: CASTERGDETQYF. In DNA form, the CDR3 reads TGTGCCAGCACCGAGCGGGGCGATGAGACCCAGTACTTC.

This clonotype has at least ten counts. The chain carries TRBV28 and TRBJ2-7; D may correspond to TRBD1 or TRBD2 (5 bases each). V shed 6 bases and J shed 3 bases, with 9 bases lying between them. Germline V CDR1 and CDR2: MDHEN, SYDVKM. This CDR3 contains 12 residues. The CDR3 DNA sequence: TGTGCCAGCAGCACGAGGGGCTACGAGCAGTACTTC. Translating gives CASSTRGYEQYF.

This clonotype has at least ten counts. A read error may account for a junction end that differs from germline. This chain links TRBV20-1 with TRBJ2-5; 11 nucleotides align to TRBD2. CDR1 and CDR2 from the germline V gene are DFQATT and SNEGSKA (reference sequence). The CDR3 sequence is 15 residues long. CDR3 sequence: CSAGDSGRVQETQYF. The CDR3 coding sequence is TGCAGTGCTGGAGATAGCGGGAGGGTTCAAGAGACCCAGTACTTC.

This clonotype came up many times. This chain joins TRBV2 and TRBJ1-2; no firm D call. The germline CDR1 and CDR2 sequences are SNHLY and FYNNEI. V was cut by 6 bases and J by 4 bases, with 12 bases left in between. The CDR3 is made up of 13 amino acids. In DNA, the CDR3 is TGTGCCAGCAGGACGACGGCTAGCTATGGCTACACCTTC. This sequence encodes CASRTTASYGYTF. The full variable domain, in which reference TRBV2 and TRBJ1-2 provide the parts outside the CDR3, is EPEVTQTPSHQVTQMGQEVILRCVPISNHLYFYWYRQILGQKVEFLVSFYNNEISEKSEIFDDQFSVERPDGSNFTLKIRSTKLEDSAMYFCASRTTASYGYTFGSGTRLTVV.

At least ten counts were recorded for this clonotype. The chain recombines TRBV28 with TRBJ1-2; 9 positions agree with TRBD1. Germline CDR1 MDHEN, CDR2 SYDVKM. V gave up 6 bases and J gave up 4 bases; unmatched junction bases: 6. This CDR3 is built from 14 residues. CDR3: CASRDPGQGYGYTF. CDR3 bases: TGTGCCAGCAGAGACCCGGGACAGGGCTATGGCTACACCTTC.

CDR3 DNA sequence: TGCAGTGCAAAGAGCGGTGTGCAGCCCCAGCATTTT. The encoded protein is CSAKSGVQPQHF. This chain connects TRBV20-1 to TRBJ1-5, with D unresolved. CDR1 and CDR2 from the germline V gene are DFQATT and SNEGSKA (reference sequence). V shed 6 bases and J shed 7 bases, with 13 bases lying between them. This CDR3 comprises 12 residues.

This clonotype occurred many times. The rearrangement links TRBV27 to TRBJ2-5, with D possibly TRBD1 on 6 matching bases. CDR1 is MNHEY and CDR2 is SMNVEV in the germline V gene (reference sequence). CDR3 length equals 14 residues. The ends were cut back, 2 bases at V and 1 base at J, with 8 bases in the middle. The CDR3 loop reads CASSLNRVQETQYF. The CDR3 DNA sequence: TGTGCCAGCAGTTTAAACAGGGTCCAAGAGACCCAGTACTTC.

Many counts were recorded for this clonotype. The rearrangement uses TRBV6-1 and TRBJ1-1; D ambiguous. The germline V gene encodes CDR1 MNHNS and CDR2 SASEGT. CDR3 length: 16 amino acids. Trimming pared 1 base from V and 6 bases from J, leaving 18 bases between. CDR3 protein: CASSEDWYSSKPEAFF. CDR3 coding DNA: TGTGCCAGCAGTGAAGATTGGTACAGCTCGAAACCTGAAGCTTTCTTT.

The rearrangement links TRBV20-1 to TRBJ2-3; D gene unclear. The ends were cut back, 6 bases at V and 6 bases at J, with 13 bases in the middle. This CDR3 contains 12 residues. Germline V gives CDR1 DFQATT, CDR2 SNEGSKA (reference sequence). The CDR3 sequence is CSAQEALDTQYF. Written as DNA, the CDR3 is TGCAGTGCCCAGGAAGCGTTGGATACGCAGTATTTT.

Of note for this clonotype: A read error may be the cause here, since a much bigger clone is one base away. The chain couples TRBV5-1 to TRBJ2-7; 9 bases line up with TRBD1. Germline V gene lookup returns CDR1 SGHRS and CDR2 YFSETQ. The CDR3 spans 15 residues. J lost 4 bases, V lost 0 bases, and 5 bases had no gene match. CDR3 nucleotide sequence: TGCGCCAGCAGCTTGGGGTGGGGACAGGGTTACGAGCAGTACTTC. It specifies CASSLGWGQGYEQYF.

This clonotype was seen many times. This sequence joins TRBV20-1 and TRBJ1-5; D may be TRBD1 (5 bases). Trimming removed 6 bases from V and 5 bases from J, with 17 bases in between. In germline, CDR1 is DFQATT, CDR2 SNEGSKA (reference sequence). The CDR3 covers 14 residues. The CDR3 loop is CSAPRVAGHQPQHF. DNA of the CDR3: TGCAGTGCCCCAAGGGTGGCGGGGCATCAGCCCCAGCATTTT.

There are many counts of this clonotype. The rearrangement links TRBV11-1 to TRBJ2-5; 8 bases fit TRBD2. J gave up 2 bases and V 5 bases, and 4 bases lay outside the gene matches. CDR3 length: 14 residues. Germline V CDR1 and CDR2: SGHAT, FQDESV (reference sequence). The DNA for the CDR3 is TGTGCCAGCAGCACGTTAGCGGGGCAAGAGACCCAGTACTTC. This translates into CASSTLAGQETQYF.